Following are 30 T cell receptor beta chains from one sample sequenced in a study of T cells in tuberculosis (dated by TCRdb to 2016 to 2019). Library preparation was by the immunoSEQ multiplex PCR assay. This is the immuneACCESS table as TCRdb keeps it, with only in-frame sequences that have V and J called. A part of the clones is gone; compared with another copy, unresolved V genes explain less than half, and the rest is unexplained. Present in this sample are about 34,000 clones, 90% to 95% of which were seen just once. Together, the top ten hold 11% of the sample. The meaning of the sample's time point label: new active TB diagnosis, blood taken before or within 7 days of starting treatment. The sample in question was PBMCs, obtained at tuberculosis diagnosis. These receptors came from an adult with tuberculosis.

The chain carries TRBV18 and TRBJ1-2, with D possibly matching TRBD1 (6 bases). Deletions cut 3 bases from V and 4 bases from J, with 12 bases between. CDR1 KGHSH and CDR2 LQKENI come from the germline V gene. CDR3 length equals 14 residues. This CDR3 reads CASSPRTETYGYTF. CDR3 nucleotides: TGTGCCAGCTCACCTCGGACAGAGACCTATGGCTACACCTTC.

V is TRBV5-1 and J is TRBJ1-2, with TRBD1 matching over 10 bases. The CDR3 loop spans 14 amino acids. Germline V gives CDR1 SGHRS, CDR2 YFSETQ. The trim removed 4 bases at V and 3 bases at J, leaving 3 bases unmatched. CDR3 amino acids: CASSPGTGDYGYTF. The DNA of the CDR3 is TGCGCCAGCAGCCCCGGGACAGGGGACTATGGCTACACCTTC.

The chain links TRBV29-1 to TRBJ1-1; TRBD1 might be the D (5 bases). Germline values: CDR1 SQVTM, CDR2 ANQGSEA. The CDR3 is made up of 13 amino acids. Trimming pared 6 bases from V and 7 bases from J, leaving 18 bases between. CDR3 bases: TGCAGCGTCAACCCTTCGGGGCGGGGTGAAGCTTTCTTT. Its protein product is CSVNPSGRGEAFF. The entire variable domain, with the rest obtained from reference TRBV29-1 and TRBJ1-1, is as follows: SAVISQKPSRDICQRGTSLTIQCQVDSQVTMMFWYRQQPGQSLTLIATANQGSEATYESGFVIDKFPISRPNLTFSTLTVSNMSPEDSSIYLCSVNPSGRGEAFFGQGTRLTVV.

The rearrangement uses TRBV5-1 and TRBJ1-2; D remains unclear. V lost 2 bases to trimming and J lost 4 bases, with 9 bases between them. Germline V gene sequence: CDR1 SGHRS, CDR2 YFSETQ. The CDR3 extends over 13 amino acids. The CDR3 region has the DNA TGCGCCAGCAGCTTTTCGGGGTTCTATGGCTACACCTTC. This codes for CASSFSGFYGYTF. The whole variable domain, filled in from reference TRBV5-1 and TRBJ1-2, reads KAGVTQTPRYLIKTRGQQVTLSCSPISGHRSVSWYQQTPGQGLQFLFEYFSETQRNKGNFPGRFSGRQFSNSRSEMNVSTLELGDSALYLCASSFSGFYGYTFGSGTRLTVV.

This clone was seen once. This sequence joins TRBV5-1 and TRBJ2-7, with 9 nucleotides matching TRBD1. Unmatched junction bases numbered 11, after V lost 4 bases and J lost 6 bases. Looked up from germline, CDR1 is SGHRS and CDR2 is YFSETQ. CDR3 length: 15 residues. CDR3 sequence (DNA): TGCGCCAGCAGCCTCGGGGGGACAGGGACGTTCGAGCAGTACTTC. This gives the protein CASSLGGTGTFEQYF. Full variable domain (remainder filled in from reference TRBV5-1 and TRBJ2-7): KAGVTQTPRYLIKTRGQQVTLSCSPISGHRSVSWYQQTPGQGLQFLFEYFSETQRNKGNFPGRFSGRQFSNSRSEMNVSTLELGDSALYLCASSLGGTGTFEQYFGPGTRLTVT.

The chain links TRBV9 to TRBJ1-2, with 11 bases matching TRBD1. CDR1 and CDR2 from the germline V gene are SGDLS and YYNGEE. This CDR3 is 16 amino acids long. Trimming at V came to 3 bases and at J to 5 bases, leaving 9 bases not matched to a gene. DNA for the CDR3: TGTGCCAGCAGCGCCGATCCCGGGACAGGGGGTTATGGCTACACCTTC. Residues: CASSADPGTGGYGYTF.

The J gene is TRBJ2-1, the V gene TRBV9; TRBD2 is a possible D gene (6 bases). Trimming shortened V by 2 bases and J by 9 bases, and 15 bases separated the two germline ends. CDR3 length: 14 amino acids. The V gene's germline CDR1 is SGDLS and CDR2 YYNGEE. CDR3 sequence reads: CASSVTSLEVEQFF. The CDR3 nucleotides read TGTGCCAGCAGCGTCACTAGCTTAGAGGTTGAGCAGTTCTTC.

The V gene is TRBV11-1, the J gene TRBJ1-2, with TRBD1 matching over 8 bases. The junction had 0 bases not matched to a gene; V was cut back by 2 bases and J by 4 bases. The germline V gene encodes CDR1 SGHAT and CDR2 FQDESV (reference sequence). This CDR3 comprises 13 residues. The CDR3 sequence: CASSLTGGYGYTF. CDR3 nucleotide sequence: TGTGCCAGCAGCTTAACAGGGGGCTATGGCTACACCTTC.

This chain connects TRBV9 to TRBJ2-1; the match to TRBD2 covers 9 bases. CDR3 length: 16 amino acids. V lost 4 bases, J lost 4 bases, and 9 bases stayed unmatched. Per germline, CDR1 SGDLS and CDR2 YYNGEE. CDR3 protein: CASSPRSLAGYNEQFF. CDR3 coding DNA: TGTGCCAGCAGCCCTCGTTCTCTAGCGGGGTACAATGAGCAGTTCTTC.

This clone was seen once. The chain is built from TRBV5-5 and TRBJ1-2; possible D gene TRBD1, 6 bases. The germline V gene encodes CDR1 SGHKS and CDR2 YYEKEE (reference sequence). The CDR3 is made up of 16 amino acids. V was shortened by 2 bases and J by 2 bases, with 16 bases between the two germline ends. CDR3: CASSLDTGQKNYGYTF. The CDR3 DNA reads as TGTGCCAGCAGCTTAGACACGGGACAAAAAAACTATGGCTACACCTTC.

This chain joins TRBV4-1 and TRBJ1-4; 7 nucleotides agree with TRBD1. In germline, CDR1 is MGHRA, CDR2 YSYEKL. V lost 4 bases, J lost 6 bases, and 14 bases stayed unmatched. The CDR3 runs 17 residues. CDR3 sequence (DNA): TGCGCCAGCAGCCGGGGAAGACTAAGGGGGCTTGATGAAAAACTGTTTTTT. Protein product: CASSRGRLRGLDEKLFF.

V and J are TRBV30 and TRBJ2-2; D is perhaps TRBD2 (6 bases). There are 14 residues in the CDR3. The V gene's germline CDR1 is GTSNPN and CDR2 SVGIG (reference sequence). V was shortened by 5 bases and J by 5 bases, with 15 bases between the two germline ends. CDR3 region: CAWVEGSGTGELFF. The CDR3 DNA reads as TGTGCCTGGGTGGAGGGGAGCGGTACCGGGGAGCTGTTTTTT.

V is TRBV5-1 and J is TRBJ2-3, with TRBD2 matching 10 bases. Per germline, CDR1 SGHRS and CDR2 YFSETQ. V dropped 3 bases and J dropped 1; count of bases not matched to a gene: 8. The CDR3 is 17 amino acids. CDR3 coding DNA: TGCGCCAGCAGCTCCTATACCGGGACTAGCGGCACAGATACGCAGTATTTT. Amino acid sequence: CASSSYTGTSGTDTQYF.

The chain carries TRBV5-4 and TRBJ1-2, with D perhaps TRBD1 (6 bases). Trimming pared 2 bases from V and 4 bases from J, leaving 12 bases between. The CDR3 has 14 residues. Per germline, CDR1 SGHNT and CDR2 YYREEE (reference sequence). The CDR3 region has the DNA TGTGCCAGCAGCTTTAACAGGGAGGGCTATGGCTACACCTTC. This gives the protein CASSFNREGYGYTF.

The rearrangement joins TRBV4-1 to TRBJ1-1, with no clear D. V was pared by 2 bases and J by 6 bases, with 13 bases between. CDR1 is MGHRA and CDR2 is YSYEKL in the germline V gene. The CDR3 is 14 amino acids. The CDR3 is CASSQSEAAAEAFF. Written as DNA, the CDR3 is TGCGCCAGCAGCCAATCTGAGGCGGCGGCTGAAGCTTTCTTT.

The CDR3 reads CASSFGGYRGTGGTEAFF. The CDR3, as DNA: TGTGCCAGCAGCTTCGGCGGGTATCGGGGGACAGGGGGCACTGAAGCTTTCTTT. V and J are TRBV11-2 and TRBJ1-1; TRBD1 matches at 11 bases. The CDR3 covers 18 residues. After removal of 3 bases from V and 4 bases from J, the junction contained 13 bases not matched to a gene. The germline gives CDR1 SGHAT, CDR2 FQNNGV. Using reference TRBV11-2 and TRBJ1-1 for the parts outside the CDR3, the full variable domain is EAGVAQSPRYKIIEKRQSVAFWCNPISGHATLYWYQQILGQGPKLLIQFQNNGVVDDSQLPKDRFSAERLKGVDSTLKIQPAKLEDSAVYLCASSFGGYRGTGGTEAFFGQGTRLTVV.

The V call is TRBV27, the J call TRBJ2-3; TRBD1 matches at 12 bases. V lost 5 bases and J lost 8; bases outside the gene matches: 11. CDR1 is MNHEY and CDR2 is SMNVEV in the germline V gene (reference sequence). This CDR3 is built from 16 residues. This CDR3 is CASSATGTGGLGTQYF. The CDR3 coding sequence is TGTGCCAGCAGTGCCACCGGGACAGGGGGCTTAGGTACGCAGTATTTT.

The CDR3 DNA reads as TGCGCCAGCAGCCAAGAGAGGACAGGGGGCAAGGAAGAGACCCAGTACTTC. Encoded protein: CASSQERTGGKEETQYF. This chain links TRBV4-1 with TRBJ2-5, with TRBD1 matching over 11 bases. J gave up 3 bases and V 0 bases, and 6 bases lay outside the gene matches. The CDR3 contains 17 residues. Germline-derived CDR1 and CDR2 are MGHRA and YSYEKL.

This chain uses TRBV5-1 with TRBJ1-4; TRBD1 agrees at 9 bases. The CDR3 has 16 residues. The germline V gene encodes CDR1 SGHRS and CDR2 YFSETQ. J was trimmed by 0 bases and V by 4 bases; bases with no gene match: 4. The CDR3 is CASSRDREATNEKLFF. The DNA of the CDR3 is TGCGCCAGCAGCAGGGACAGGGAGGCAACTAATGAAAAACTGTTTTTT.

The chain links TRBV27 to TRBJ2-2, with 9 positions matching TRBD2. Germline V CDR1 and CDR2: MNHEY, SMNVEV (reference sequence). V dropped 3 bases and J dropped 4; count of bases not matched to a gene: 15. This CDR3 is built from 19 residues. CDR3 nucleotide sequence: TGTGCCAGCAGTTTTTCCAGACTAGCGGCGGATAGGGCCACCGGGGAGCTGTTTTTT. This translates into CASSFSRLAADRATGELFF.

V gene TRBV4-1 combines with J gene TRBJ2-7; TRBD2 agrees at 10 bases. The CDR3 loop spans 16 amino acids. V trimming: 0 bases; J trimming: 3 bases; junction bases outside the gene matches: 5. In germline, CDR1 is MGHRA, CDR2 YSYEKL. Here the CDR3 reads CASSQDTGLASYEQYF. CDR3 nucleotide sequence: TGCGCCAGCAGCCAAGATACGGGACTAGCGAGCTACGAGCAGTACTTC.

The chain has TRBV28 and TRBJ2-3; possible D gene TRBD2, 6 bases. V was pared by 6 bases and J by 8 bases, with 24 bases between. The CDR3 is 16 amino acids. CDR1 and CDR2 (germline): MDHEN, SYDVKM. CDR3 nucleotides: TGTGCCAGCAGCCACCCCGGGACGACTAGTTGGGGTACGCAGTATTTT. It translates to CASSHPGTTSWGTQYF.

The chain combines TRBV7-8 with TRBJ1-3; D not certain. The CDR3 length is 14 residues. The V gene's germline CDR1 is SGHVS and CDR2 FQNEAQ. With 4 bases removed from V and 0 bases from J, the gap between germline ends came to 7 bases. The CDR3 DNA follows: TGTGCCAGCAGCTCCGGAGGCTCTGGAAACACCATATATTTT. It yields the protein CASSSGGSGNTIYF.

The rearrangement links TRBV28 to TRBJ1-2, with D possibly matching TRBD1 (6 bases). V lost 7 bases, J lost 0 bases, and 15 bases lay in between. Germline assignment: CDR1 MDHEN and CDR2 SYDVKM. CDR3 size: 15 residues. As DNA, the CDR3 is TGTGCCAGCATTGGGCAGGGGTACCCTAACTATGGCTACACCTTC. It translates to CASIGQGYPNYGYTF.

The rearrangement links TRBV15 to TRBJ1-2; weak D call: TRBD1 (5 bases). This CDR3 spans 15 amino acids. Deletions cut 0 bases from V and 2 bases from J, with 10 bases between. Per the germline V gene, CDR1 is LNHNV and CDR2 is YYDKDF (reference sequence). CDR3: CATSRDGGKNYGYTF. The CDR3 DNA follows: TGTGCCACCAGCAGAGATGGGGGGAAGAACTATGGCTACACCTTC.

This chain connects TRBV9 to TRBJ2-1; D is possibly TRBD2 (5 bases). Per germline, CDR1 SGDLS and CDR2 YYNGEE. There are 15 residues in the CDR3. V was clipped by 2 bases and J by 7 bases, with 16 bases between them. The CDR3 is CASSVNSEVGNEQFF. The CDR3 region has the DNA TGTGCCAGCAGCGTCAACTCGGAGGTAGGAAATGAGCAGTTCTTC.

The rearrangement links TRBV9 to TRBJ1-1; TRBD1 is a possible D gene (5 bases). The CDR3 runs to 16 residues. The germline gives CDR1 SGDLS, CDR2 YYNGEE. The germline V and J ends were trimmed by 4 bases and 4 bases, with 20 bases remaining between them. The CDR3 DNA reads as TGTGCCAGCAGCAGAAACCTCCAGGGTTCTAGCACTGAAGCTTTCTTT. Its protein is CASSRNLQGSSTEAFF.

The chain couples TRBV6-5 to TRBJ2-7, with 12 bases identical to TRBD1. CDR3 length: 15 residues. V shed 6 bases and J 2 bases; nucleotides not matched to a gene: 5. From germline, CDR1 is MNHEY and CDR2 SVGAGI. CDR3 DNA: TGTGCCAGCAGACTCCGGGACAGGGGGCCCTACGAGCAGTACTTC. Residues: CASRLRDRGPYEQYF.

The chain uses TRBV30 and TRBJ1-6; D is perhaps TRBD1 (5 bases). The CDR3 has 14 amino acids. Germline CDR1 GTSNPN, CDR2 SVGIG (reference sequence). The V and J ends lost 2 bases and 8 bases respectively, with 13 bases between them. The CDR3 region has the DNA TGTGCCTGGAGTACCGGGGGAGGGGATTCACCCCTCCACTTT. Protein sequence: CAWSTGGGDSPLHF.

The chain carries TRBV15 and TRBJ2-1; TRBD2 agrees at 8 bases. CDR3 length: 16 amino acids. The germline CDR1 and CDR2 sequences are LNHNV and YYDKDF (reference sequence). With V trimmed by 0 bases and J by 2 bases, 3 bases remained unmatched. CDR3 nucleotides: TGTGCCACCAGCAGAGAAGGACTAGCCGCCTACAATGAGCAGTTCTTC. The encoded protein is CATSREGLAAYNEQFF.